Sequencing of this T cell receptor (beta chain) was carried out in a study of cytomegalovirus exposure and HLA in healthy donors. As concerns this clone: Antigen unknown.

Overall study results and limits: As confirmed in vitro, three CMV-associated chains were specific for CMV antigens.

PCR was performed using 60 Vbeta and 13 Jbeta primers. Method: immunoSEQ multiplex PCR; TCRdb's copy keeps in-frame clones and lacks some. The record lists fewer than 85,000 clones, of which the ten most abundant hold approximately 5.3%. Germline V lookup: CDR1 SGHRS, CDR2 YFSETQ. The CDR3 has 16 amino acids. Trimming cost V 2 bases and J 0 bases; bases outside gene matches: 8. This TCR came from a woman in her forties in good health and CMV-seropositive. Input material: PBMCs. The chain employs TRBV5-1 and TRBJ2-7; 7 positions match TRBD1. The CDR3 region is CASSFRGGESSYEQYF. Written as DNA, the CDR3 is TGCGCCAGCAGCTTTAGAGGGGGCGAGAGCTCCTACGAGCAGTACTTC.